The 29 T cell receptor beta chains listed next were all sequenced from one sample in a study of blood T cell repertoires in COVID-19 (TCRdb year 2020). Library preparation was by the immunoSEQ multiplex PCR assay. Held by TCRdb, this immuneACCESS table contains in-frame sequences only and omits some clones. Under half of the omission traces to an unresolved V gene where checked; the cause of the rest is unknown. Across this sample there are about 300,000 clones, with around 84% seen only once. Roughly 1.5% of the sample belongs to the ten largest clones. The sequencing input was peripheral blood. The receptors were gathered from a human donor with COVID-19, enrolled during active disease. The donor label of this sample is uncertain.

The V call is TRBV5-5, the J call TRBJ1-2; perhaps TRBD1 as D (6 bases). Trimming stripped 0 bases from V and 9 bases from J, with 15 bases between. Germline values: CDR1 SGHKS, CDR2 YYEKEE (reference sequence). This CDR3 is 14 amino acids long. DNA of the CDR3: TGTGCCAGCAGCTTGGGGGCAGGGGTGGAGAGCTACACCTTC. It encodes CASSLGAGVESYTF. Looking up the rest from reference TRBV5-5 and TRBJ1-2 gives the full variable domain: DAGVTQSPTHLIKTRGQQVTLRCSPISGHKSVSWYQQVLGQGPQFIFQYYEKEERGRGNFPDRFSARQFPNYSSELNVNALLLGDSALYLCASSLGAGVESYTFGSGTRLTVV.

The chain recombines TRBV7-9 with TRBJ2-7; a possible D gene is TRBD1 (6 bases). The CDR3 is 12 residues long. Germline V gene lookup returns CDR1 SEHNR and CDR2 FQNEAQ (reference sequence). Trimming took off 4 bases at V and 6 bases at J, with 10 bases between the two ends. This chain's CDR3 is CASSSSRGEQYF. The CDR3 DNA reads as TGTGCCAGCAGCTCCTCCAGGGGCGAGCAGTACTTC. Filled out from reference TRBV7-9 and TRBJ2-7, the complete variable domain reads DTGVSQNPRHKITKRGQNVTFRCDPISEHNRLYWYRQTLGQGPEFLTYFQNEAQLEKSRLLSDRFSAERPKGSFSTLEIQRTEQGDSAMYLCASSSSRGEQYFGPGTRLTVT.

This rearrangement joins TRBV9 to TRBJ2-7; no firm D call. Trimming pared 3 bases from V and 6 bases from J, leaving 10 bases between. The germline CDR1 and CDR2 sequences are SGDLS and YYNGEE. This CDR3 spans 12 amino acids. The CDR3 DNA sequence: TGTGCCAGCAGCGGCCTCGGCGGCGAGCAGTACTTC. Translating gives CASSGLGGEQYF.

V and J are TRBV7-8 and TRBJ2-3; tentative D call: TRBD1 (5 bases). Trimming took 4 bases from V and 4 from J, leaving 12 bases between them. This CDR3 has 14 amino acids. Germline V lookup: CDR1 SGHVS, CDR2 FQNEAQ. In DNA, the CDR3 is TGTGCCAGCAGCTCCCAGGGTGTCCCAGATACGCAGTATTTT. This gives the protein CASSSQGVPDTQYF. Drawing the rest from reference TRBV7-8 and TRBJ2-3, the complete variable domain is GAGVSQSPRYKVAKRGQDVALRCDPISGHVSLFWYQQALGQGPEFLTYFQNEAQLDKSGLPSDRFFAERPEGSVSTLKIQRTQQEDSAVYLCASSSQGVPDTQYFGPGTRLTVL.

V gene TRBV5-6 combines with J gene TRBJ1-2; tentatively, D is TRBD1 (5 bases). The germline gives CDR1 SGHDT, CDR2 YYEEEE. The CDR3 contains 14 residues. Trimming removed 4 bases from V and 2 bases from J, with 12 bases in between. The CDR3 loop reads CASSPGQGNYGYTF. The CDR3 DNA is TGTGCCAGCAGCCCTGGTCAGGGAAACTATGGCTACACCTTC. Full variable domain (rest looked up from reference TRBV5-6 and TRBJ1-2): DAGVTQSPTHLIKTRGQQVTLRCSPKSGHDTVSWYQQALGQGPQFIFQYYEEEERQRGNFPDRFSGHQFPNYSSELNVNALLLGDSALYLCASSPGQGNYGYTFGSGTRLTVV.

This chain uses TRBV29-1 with TRBJ2-2, with 13 bases that match TRBD2. This CDR3 spans 17 amino acids. Trimming took 5 bases from V and 5 from J; bases not matched to a gene: 11. Per the germline V gene, CDR1 is SQVTM and CDR2 is ANQGSEA. The CDR3 region is CSVFGLAGEEGTGELFF. The DNA for the CDR3 is TGCAGCGTTTTTGGACTAGCGGGAGAAGAAGGGACCGGGGAGCTGTTTTTT.

CDR3 bases: TGTGCCAGCAGCTTAGCCGGGGAAGCTGGAAACACCATATATTTT. Translated, it gives CASSLAGEAGNTIYF. The chain carries TRBV7-9 and TRBJ1-3; D gene uncertain. The germline CDR1 and CDR2 sequences are SEHNR and FQNEAQ (reference sequence). V dropped 0 bases and J dropped 2 bases, with 8 bases sitting between them. This CDR3 spans 15 amino acids.

The chain employs TRBV6-5 and TRBJ1-5, with TRBD1 as a possible D gene (5 bases). This CDR3 has 13 residues. Trimming cost V 7 bases and J 4 bases, with 11 bases left between them. Germline CDR1 is MNHEY and CDR2 is SVGAGI. The CDR3 DNA reads as TGTGCCAGCACTCAGGGTTTTAATCAGCCCCAGCATTTT. Protein sequence: CASTQGFNQPQHF.

The chain recombines TRBV5-6 with TRBJ2-2, with 7 bases fitting TRBD2. The V and J ends lost 4 bases and 4 bases, in that order; junction bases with no gene match: 16. The CDR3 contains 18 residues. The germline V gene has CDR1 SGHDT and CDR2 YYEEEE. The CDR3 protein is CASSTPRGTSATTGELFF. CDR3 sequence (DNA): TGTGCCAGCAGCACCCCCCGGGGAACTAGCGCGACCACCGGGGAGCTGTTTTTT.

The J gene is TRBJ1-1, the V gene TRBV5-1; 9 bases fit TRBD1. The V gene's germline CDR1 is SGHRS and CDR2 YFSETQ. V was pared by 4 bases and J by 3 bases, with 7 bases of the junction left unmatched. There are 15 residues in the CDR3. The DNA for the CDR3 is TGCGCCAGCAGCCTGAGGGGACAGGGAGACACTGAAGCTTTCTTT. This codes for CASSLRGQGDTEAFF.

This clone has only a few counts. The rearrangement links TRBV16 to TRBJ1-1; the D gene is possibly TRBD1 (6 bases). This CDR3 comprises 15 residues. Germline values: CDR1 KGHSY, CDR2 FQNENV. V was shortened by 4 bases and J by 4 bases, with 16 bases between the two germline ends. CDR3 in DNA: TGTGCCAGCAGCCGATTACAGGGTATTAGCACTGAAGCTTTCTTT. It is translated as CASSRLQGISTEAFF.

The genes are TRBV27 and TRBJ1-5, with D possibly being TRBD1 (5 bases). Germline CDR1 MNHEY, CDR2 SMNVEV (reference sequence). V was pared by 2 bases and J by 0 bases, with 8 bases between. The CDR3 covers 15 residues. CDR3 sequence (DNA): TGTGCCAGCAGTTTAGCGGGGGGTAGCAATCAGCCCCAGCATTTT. Residues: CASSLAGGSNQPQHF.

The rearrangement links TRBV5-1 to TRBJ2-3; D is perhaps TRBD1 (6 bases). V lost 2 bases to trimming and J lost 3 bases, with 10 bases between them. The CDR3 loop spans 14 amino acids. CDR1 SGHRS and CDR2 YFSETQ come from the germline V gene. The CDR3 DNA follows: TGCGCCAGCAGCTTCGCAGGGGTAACAGATACGCAGTATTTT. This encodes CASSFAGVTDTQYF.

The rearrangement joins TRBV10-1 to TRBJ2-3; TRBD2 agrees at 7 bases. The CDR3 runs to 18 residues. From germline, CDR1 is WNHNN and CDR2 SYGVQD (reference sequence). The V and J ends lost 5 bases and 0 bases, in that order; junction bases with no gene match: 14. The CDR3: CASSRSAASGTSTDTQYF. The CDR3 coding sequence is TGCGCCAGCAGTCGGTCTGCCGCAAGCGGGACGAGCACAGATACGCAGTATTTT.

V gene TRBV7-9 combines with J gene TRBJ1-4; TRBD1 matches at 8 bases. V lost 6 bases to trimming and J lost 8 bases; unmatched junction nucleotides: 8. Germline CDR1 and CDR2: SEHNR and FQNEAQ (reference sequence). The CDR3 length is 14 residues. The CDR3: CASRSTGVEEKLFF. DNA for the CDR3: TGTGCCAGCAGATCGACAGGGGTAGAGGAAAAACTGTTTTTT.

V gene TRBV7-2 combines with J gene TRBJ2-7; TRBD2 matches at 8 bases. This CDR3 has 15 amino acids. The germline V gene has CDR1 SGHTA and CDR2 FQGNSA. The V and J ends lost 1 base and 2 bases, in that order; junction bases with no gene match: 4. The CDR3 loop reads CASSLGSGNTYEQYF. The CDR3 region has the DNA TGTGCCAGCAGCTTAGGTAGCGGGAACACCTACGAGCAGTACTTC.

The chain employs TRBV28 and TRBJ2-1; 10 bases fit TRBD2. Germline V gives CDR1 MDHEN, CDR2 SYDVKM. The V and J ends lost 8 bases and 5 bases, in that order; junction bases with no gene match: 18. This CDR3 region has 18 residues. The CDR3 coding sequence is TGTGCCAGCCGCCAGGGGGCTAGCGGGAGTTTCCCCAACAATGAGCAGTTCTTC. The encoded protein is CASRQGASGSFPNNEQFF.

The chain joins TRBV7-2 to TRBJ2-3; TRBD1 aligns across 9 bases. V lost 2 bases to trimming and J lost 9 bases; unmatched junction nucleotides: 9. Germline V gene lookup returns CDR1 SGHTA and CDR2 FQGNSA. The CDR3 is 15 amino acids. CDR3 nucleotides: TGTGCCAGCAGCTTATCGGGACAGGGAGGAAGGACGCAGTATTTT. It encodes CASSLSGQGGRTQYF.

The chain has TRBV7-8 and TRBJ2-7; 13 bases are shared with TRBD2. The CDR3 runs 15 residues. Germline V gene data show CDR1 as SGHVS and CDR2 as FQNEAQ. V was clipped by 4 bases and J by 2 bases; unmatched bases: 2. CDR3 nucleotides: TGTGCCAGCAGCTCGGGACTAGCGGGGACCTACGAGCAGTACTTC. Residues: CASSSGLAGTYEQYF.

This clone was seen a handful of times. The CDR3: CASSDRLYNSPLHF. For the CDR3, the DNA is TGTGCCAGCAGTGACAGGCTATATAATTCACCCCTCCACTTT. The chain employs TRBV28 and TRBJ1-6; maybe TRBD1 (6 bases). Germline lookup yields CDR1 MDHEN and CDR2 SYDVKM. V lost 5 bases and J 4 bases, leaving 9 bases between the germline ends. The CDR3 covers 14 residues.

The V and J genes are TRBV7-9 and TRBJ2-3; tentative D call: TRBD1 (6 bases). In germline, CDR1 is SEHNR, CDR2 FQNEAQ (reference sequence). This CDR3 comprises 16 residues. The V end was cut by 5 bases, the J end by 0 bases, with 15 bases between. CDR3 loop: CASSPGTPTSTDTQYF. The DNA for the CDR3 is TGTGCCAGCAGCCCAGGGACACCTACTAGCACAGATACGCAGTATTTT. The full variable domain, in which reference TRBV7-9 and TRBJ2-3 provide the parts outside the CDR3, is DTGVSQNPRHKITKRGQNVTFRCDPISEHNRLYWYRQTLGQGPEFLTYFQNEAQLEKSRLLSDRFSAERPKGSFSTLEIQRTEQGDSAMYLCASSPGTPTSTDTQYFGPGTRLTVL.

This chain uses TRBV12-3 or TRBV12-4 with TRBJ2-1; the D gene is possibly TRBD1 (5 bases). This CDR3 region has 13 residues. Trimming took off 3 bases at V and 8 bases at J, with 11 bases between the two ends. The CDR3 is CASSFSQGDEQFF. As DNA, the CDR3 is TGTGCCAGCAGTTTCTCGCAGGGCGATGAGCAGTTCTTC.

The rearrangement uses TRBV11-2 and TRBJ1-2; 8 bases are shared with TRBD1. Germline CDR1 is SGHAT and CDR2 is FQNNGV. V was pared by 4 bases and J by 4 bases, with 11 bases of the junction left unmatched. The CDR3 consists of 16 residues. CDR3 residues: CASSYLEDRVGYGYTF. In DNA form, the CDR3 reads TGTGCCAGCAGCTACCTCGAGGACAGGGTTGGCTATGGCTACACCTTC.

V usage is TRBV5-4 and J usage is TRBJ2-4, with 10 nucleotides matching TRBD2. The V segment lost 5 bases and the J segment 6 bases; nucleotides outside the gene matches: 8. Germline V lookup: CDR1 SGHNT, CDR2 YYREEE (reference sequence). The CDR3 sequence is 15 residues long. CDR3 residues: CASSSGLADLNIQYF. CDR3 nucleotide sequence: TGTGCCAGCAGTTCCGGACTAGCGGATTTAAACATTCAGTACTTC.

CDR3 in DNA: TGTGCCAGCAGTTACGCGGGAGAAGGCTACGAGCAGTACTTC. Protein product: CASSYAGEGYEQYF. The chain uses TRBV6-2 or TRBV6-3 and TRBJ2-7, with 7 bases fitting TRBD2. V was clipped by 2 bases and J by 3 bases; unmatched bases: 4. The CDR3 sequence is 14 residues long. Germline lookup yields CDR1 MNHEY and CDR2 SVGEGT.

The chain is built from TRBV6-5 and TRBJ1-2; 10 bases line up with TRBD1. The junction had 3 bases not matched to a gene; V was cut back by 5 bases and J by 3 bases. Per germline, CDR1 MNHEY and CDR2 SVGAGI. The CDR3 length is 14 residues. The CDR3 bases are TGTGCCAGCAGTACCGGGACAGGGGACTATGGCTACACCTTC. Protein product: CASSTGTGDYGYTF.

V and J are TRBV27 and TRBJ2-1; TRBD2 aligns across 11 bases. Germline loops: CDR1 MNHEY, CDR2 SMNVEV (reference sequence). This CDR3 has 15 residues. V gave up 0 bases and J gave up 9 bases; unmatched junction bases: 4. The chain's CDR3 is CASSLSTSGNFEQFF. Written as DNA, the CDR3 is TGTGCCAGCAGTTTATCGACTAGCGGGAATTTTGAGCAGTTCTTC.

The V call is TRBV11-1, the J call TRBJ1-1; D remains unclear. Germline CDR1 SGHAT, CDR2 FQDESV (reference sequence). Trimming stripped 5 bases from V and 6 bases from J, with 19 bases between. The CDR3 runs 15 residues. The CDR3 loop reads CASSPEAASASEAFF. For the CDR3, the DNA is TGTGCCAGCAGCCCAGAGGCTGCCTCGGCCTCTGAAGCTTTCTTT.

A single count supports this clone. The V call is TRBV18, the J call TRBJ1-1; TRBD1 agrees at 7 bases. V dropped 3 bases and J dropped 1; count of bases not matched to a gene: 11. The CDR3 is made up of 17 amino acids. CDR1 is KGHSH and CDR2 is LQKENI in the germline V gene. CDR3 in DNA: TGTGCCAGCTCACCCCGGCGAGGAGGGACAGCGAACACTGAAGCTTTCTTT. This codes for CASSPRRGGTANTEAFF.